This entry describes one TCR beta chain. Its antigen remains unknown. The PCR had 60 Vbeta and 13 Jbeta primers. The method was immunoSEQ multiplex PCR; TCRdb's version includes in-frame clones alone and lacks a portion of them. The profile shows approximately 220,000 clones, around 80% of them singletons. The data originate from a study of cytomegalovirus exposure and HLA in healthy donors. Overall study findings and caveats: Within the data, a cluster of highly shared sequence variants was likely a sequencing artifact. For cytomegalovirus status, the classifier reportedly gave diagnoses with high specificity and sensitivity. Some segments of the V type, notably TRBV6-2 and TRBV6-3, were excluded as indistinguishable.

V shed 5 bases, J shed 2 bases, and the junction held 8 bases outside the gene matches. From germline, CDR1 is MNHEY and CDR2 SMNVEV (reference sequence). This CDR3 region has 17 residues. What was sequenced was PBMCs. The clonotype was recovered from a boy between 2 and 10 years old in good health and CMV-seronegative. J is TRBJ2-3 and V is TRBV27; 12 bases match TRBD2. CDR3 bases: TGTGCCAGCAGTGTCGGACTAGCGGGGAGCCACACAGATACGCAGTATTTT. This sequence encodes CASSVGLAGSHTDTQYF.